Presented here are 10 T cell receptor beta chains from one specimen sequenced in a study of T cells in Graves' hyperthyroidism and ophthalmopathy. Amplified regions were TCR beta CDR3 sequences from RNA transcripts. The HTBI set primed first-round TCR CDR3 RT-PCR. TCRdb used MiXCR to reprocess the multiplex PCR reads, holding one entry per CDR3 protein. The table lists hundreds of thousands of distinct CDR3 sequences, roughly 50% of them singletons. Sequenced: peripheral blood or thyroid tissue (not recorded which). These receptors were obtained from a woman aged 18 to 35 with Graves' hyperthyroidism.

The V call is TRBV7-2, the J call TRBJ2-2; 7 bases line up with TRBD1. V lost 6 bases to trimming and J lost 6 bases; unmatched junction nucleotides: 10. This CDR3 region has 15 residues. Germline V gives CDR1 SGHTA, CDR2 FQGNSA. CDR3 region: CASRSETGIAGELFF. In DNA form, the CDR3 reads TGTGCCAGCAGATCCGAGACAGGGATCGCCGGGGAGCTGTTTTTT.

This clonotype showed up many times. The J gene is TRBJ1-1, the V gene TRBV2; D is undetermined. Trimming removed 7 bases at V and 1 base at J, with 10 bases between. The CDR3 is made up of 13 amino acids. Looked up from germline, CDR1 is SNHLY and CDR2 is FYNNEI. The CDR3 nucleotides are TGTGCCAGCACCGAAAGGGCGAACACTGAAGCTTTCTTT. This sequence encodes CASTERANTEAFF.

Ten or more counts support this clonotype. This chain uses TRBV24-1 with TRBJ2-5; the match to TRBD2 covers 14 bases. The CDR3 covers 17 residues. CDR1 and CDR2 (germline): KGHDR, SFDVKD. V gave up 3 bases and J gave up 6 bases; unmatched junction bases: 8. The CDR3, as DNA: TGTGCCACCAGTGATCCTGGGACTAGCGGGAGTGGGAAGACCCAGTACTTC. As protein: CATSDPGTSGSGKTQYF.

This clonotype appeared a single time. The chain has TRBV7-2 and TRBJ1-2, with TRBD1 identical over 8 bases. V was pared by 6 bases and J by 6 bases, with 6 bases of the junction left unmatched. CDR3 length: 13 amino acids. Germline V CDR1 and CDR2: SGHTA, FQGNSA. The CDR3 here is CASRRQGRNGYTF. The DNA for the CDR3 is TGTGCCAGCAGGCGACAGGGGCGGAATGGCTACACCTTC.

Concerning this clonotype itself: Possible read error: a much larger clone is one base away. This chain connects TRBV7-9 to TRBJ2-5; D is ambiguous. V was clipped by 5 bases and J by 3 bases, with 10 bases between them. The CDR3 covers 13 residues. Germline V gene data show CDR1 as SEHNR and CDR2 as FQNEAQ (reference sequence). CDR3 sequence reads: CASSPRLEETQYF. In DNA form, the CDR3 reads TGTGCCAGCAGCCCCCGGTTGGAAGAGACCCAGTACTTC.

The chain employs TRBV15 and TRBJ2-2; D might be TRBD2 (5 bases). This CDR3 contains 17 residues. V was cut by 7 bases and J by 5 bases, with 23 bases left in between. Germline-derived CDR1 and CDR2 are LNHNV and YYDKDF (reference sequence). DNA for the CDR3: TGTGCCACCAAGTTCGGTGGGAGCGCCCGGAGGACCGGGGAGCTGTTTTTT. It yields the protein CATKFGGSARRTGELFF.

CDR3 sequence reads: CASSLDRARLQETQYF. The CDR3 DNA is TGTGCCAGCAGCTTAGACAGGGCAAGGCTCCAAGAGACCCAGTACTTC. The chain couples TRBV7-2 to TRBJ2-5; maybe TRBD1 (6 bases). The germline V gene has CDR1 SGHTA and CDR2 FQGNSA. CDR3 length equals 16 residues. The V and J ends lost 1 base and 1 base respectively, with 13 bases between them.

This clonotype was observed many times. This chain links TRBV10-3 with TRBJ1-2; D remains unclear. The V gene lost 2 bases and the J gene lost 7 bases, with 8 bases spanning the gap. The germline CDR1 and CDR2 sequences are ENHRY and SYGVKD. The CDR3 covers 12 residues. The CDR3 protein is CAISEKGRGYTF. The CDR3 DNA reads as TGTGCCATCAGTGAGAAAGGACGTGGCTACACCTTC.

V gene TRBV20-1 combines with J gene TRBJ1-1, with D unresolved. Trimming left V 1 base short and J 0 bases short, with 6 bases between. Germline V gives CDR1 DFQATT, CDR2 SNEGSKA (reference sequence). This CDR3 has 13 residues. CDR3 protein: CSARVKLNTEAFF. The DNA for the CDR3 is TGCAGTGCTAGAGTAAAACTGAACACTGAAGCTTTCTTT.

This clonotype was picked up many times. The gene calls are TRBV2 and TRBJ1-1; D is uncertain. V was trimmed by 6 bases and J by 1 base, leaving 0 bases between them. Germline CDR1 and CDR2: SNHLY and FYNNEI. CDR3 length: 10 amino acids. The CDR3 protein is CASRNTEAFF. DNA for the CDR3: TGTGCCAGCAGGAACACTGAAGCTTTCTTT.